These T cell receptor beta chains were read from a single sample in a study of T cell responses to AZD1222 COVID-19 vaccine. Only in-frame clones appear in the TCRdb table, and some are missing; sequencing was by immunoSEQ multiplex PCR. The sample holds more than 85,000 clones, over 80% seen once. Sequenced material: peripheral blood, taken on day 0 of AZD1222 vaccination. These receptors were collected from an adult in good health. The CDR3 runs from the conserved cysteine through the conserved F or W. Each record gives: V gene, D gene, J gene, clone size, CDR3 protein, CDR3 DNA. The D gene is left open where the match is weak. Size values are once, few and many counts, or a class for expanded clones, and some rows have none.

TRBV6-5	NA	TRBJ2-2	NA	CASSYWGASLTGELFF	TGTGCCAGCAGTTATTGGGGGGCCTCCCTCACCGGGGAGCTGTTTTTT
TRBV7-9	NA	TRBJ2-4	NA	CASTPNSGAAKNIQYF	TGTGCCAGCACCCCCAATTCGGGGGCGGCCAAAAACATTCAGTACTTC
TRBV24-1	TRBD1	TRBJ2-7	NA	CATSDPTGQKGEQYF	TGTGCCACCAGTGACCCCACGGGACAGAAGGGTGAGCAGTACTTC
TRBV18	TRBD1	TRBJ1-6	NA	CASSPGTAYNSPLHF	TGTGCCAGCTCACCCGGGACAGCCTATAATTCACCCCTCCACTTT
TRBV19	TRBD1	TRBJ2-2	NA	CASSPQGTARGELFF	TGTGCCAGTAGCCCCCAGGGGACAGCGAGGGGGGAGCTGTTTTTT
TRBV9	NA	TRBJ1-1	NA	CASSPSGTEAFF	TGTGCCAGCAGCCCCTCCGGCACTGAAGCTTTCTTT
TRBV10-3	NA	TRBJ2-7	NA	CAISERGQNYEQYF	TGTGCCATCAGTGAGAGAGGACAGAACTACGAGCAGTACTTC
TRBV7-2	NA	TRBJ2-1	NA	CASSLPTLYNEQFF	TGTGCCAGCAGCCTACCGACTCTTTACAATGAGCAGTTCTTC
TRBV3-1/TRBV3-2	NA	TRBJ1-2	NA	CASSHTKQGYGYTF	TGTGCCAGCAGCCATACAAAACAGGGCTATGGCTACACCTTC
TRBV5-1	NA	TRBJ1-1	NA	CASSTGQGTEAFF	TGCGCCAGCAGTACAGGGCAGGGCACTGAAGCTTTCTTT
TRBV6-5	NA	TRBJ1-1	NA	CASSYWRGTEAFF	TGTGCCAGCAGTTACTGGAGGGGCACTGAAGCTTTCTTT
TRBV27	TRBD1	TRBJ1-5	few	CASSDRARNQPQHF	TGTGCCAGCAGTGACAGGGCCCGCAATCAGCCCCAGCATTTT
TRBV19	NA	TRBJ2-7	NA	CASKPLTGVGEQYF	TGTGCCAGTAAGCCCCTCACCGGCGTGGGCGAGCAGTACTTC
TRBV19	NA	TRBJ2-7	NA	CASKSGRVQYF	TGTGCAAGTAAGTCAGGACGGGTACAGTACTTC
TRBV18	NA	TRBJ1-2	NA	CASSQNGQTYGYTF	TGTGCCAGCTCCCAAAACGGACAGACCTATGGCTACACCTTC
TRBV6-5	TRBD1	TRBJ1-5	NA	CASRGQGNQPQHF	TGTGCCAGCAGAGGACAGGGGAATCAGCCCCAGCATTTT
TRBV2	TRBD2	TRBJ2-2	NA	CASSKNRASGVTGELFF	TGTGCCAGCAGTAAAAATAGGGCTAGCGGGGTCACCGGGGAGCTGTTTTTT
TRBV6-5	NA	TRBJ1-3	NA	CASSSPKATIYF	TGTGCCAGCAGTAGCCCCAAGGCTACCATATATTTT
TRBV9	TRBD2	TRBJ2-1	once	CASSPGLAGFNEQFF	TGTGCCAGCAGCCCTGGACTAGCGGGCTTCAATGAGCAGTTCTTC
TRBV6-5	NA	TRBJ1-2	NA	CASVPSPNYGYTF	TGTGCCAGCGTGCCAAGCCCTAACTATGGCTACACCTTC
TRBV19	NA	TRBJ2-7	NA	CASSALVWYEQYF	TGTGCCAGTAGTGCCCTAGTTTGGTACGAGCAGTACTTC
TRBV5-1	NA	TRBJ2-7	NA	CASSLEPGPSYEQYF	TGCGCCAGCAGCTTGGAACCAGGGCCATCCTACGAGCAGTACTTC
TRBV18	TRBD1	TRBJ1-2	NA	CASSPGTGDWYGYTF	TGTGCCAGCTCACCCGGGACAGGGGATTGGTATGGCTACACCTTC
TRBV9	NA	TRBJ1-2	NA	CASSVEGYGYTF	TGTGCCAGCAGCGTAGAGGGATATGGCTACACCTTC
TRBV5-8	NA	TRBJ1-1	NA	CASSRDWLNTEAFF	TGTGCCAGCAGCAGGGACTGGTTGAACACTGAAGCTTTCTTT
TRBV28	TRBD2	TRBJ2-2	NA	CASIAFPGDGRPGELFF	TGTGCCAGCATCGCCTTTCCGGGGGACGGGAGGCCCGGGGAGCTGTTTTTT
TRBV7-8	NA	TRBJ2-5	NA	CASSLVVNARQETQYF	TGTGCCAGCAGCTTAGTCGTAAACGCCAGACAAGAGACCCAGTACTTC
TRBV5-1	TRBD1	TRBJ1-1	NA	CASSPVGTGAAGGAFF	TGCGCCAGCAGCCCGGTTGGGACAGGCGCTGCAGGGGGAGCTTTCTTT
TRBV7-9	NA	TRBJ1-5	NA	CASSLDRAGNQPQHF	TGTGCCAGCAGCTTAGATCGGGCAGGGAATCAGCCCCAGCATTTT
TRBV5-1	TRBD2	TRBJ2-1	NA	CASSLDTLAGGEQFF	TGCGCCAGCAGCTTGGATACCCTAGCGGGAGGTGAGCAGTTCTTC
TRBV29-1	NA	TRBJ2-7	NA	CSVAVTASYEQYF	TGCAGCGTTGCGGTGACAGCGTCCTACGAGCAGTACTTC
TRBV12-3/TRBV12-4	NA	TRBJ1-2	NA	CASTGSVGGYTF	TGTGCCAGCACAGGGTCGGTGGGTGGCTACACCTTC
TRBV28	NA	TRBJ2-7	NA	CASSLYGGIYEQYF	TGTGCCAGCAGTTTATACGGAGGAATCTACGAGCAGTACTTC
TRBV14	NA	TRBJ1-2	NA	CASSQEEGIDYGYTF	TGTGCCAGCAGCCAAGAAGAGGGGATTGACTATGGCTACACCTTC
TRBV19	TRBD2	TRBJ2-1	NA	CASSIGGRVDNEQFF	TGTGCCAGTAGTATAGGCGGGAGAGTAGACAATGAGCAGTTCTTC
TRBV27	NA	TRBJ1-2	NA	CASSLKAYYGYTF	TGTGCCAGCAGTTTAAAGGCATACTATGGCTACACCTTC
TRBV19	NA	TRBJ1-5	few	CATLPVGSNQPQHF	TGTGCCACTCTTCCAGTTGGAAGCAATCAGCCCCAGCATTTT
TRBV3-1/TRBV3-2	NA	TRBJ2-1	NA	CASSHSRDEQFF	TGTGCCAGCAGCCATTCCCGGGACGAGCAGTTCTTC
TRBV9	NA	TRBJ2-1	NA	CASSVEGQMGPGIYNEQFF	TGTGCCAGCAGCGTAGAGGGACAAATGGGACCAGGGATCTACAATGAGCAGTTCTTC
TRBV9	NA	TRBJ2-2	NA	CASSVGQNTGELFF	TGTGCCAGCAGCGTGGGACAGAACACCGGGGAGCTGTTTTTT
TRBV2	NA	TRBJ2-4	NA	CASSEAYIQYF	TGTGCCAGCAGTGAAGCGTACATTCAGTACTTC
TRBV7-9	TRBD2	TRBJ2-7	NA	CASSPRDYSYEQYF	TGTGCCAGCAGCCCCCGGGACTATTCCTACGAGCAGTACTTC
TRBV18	NA	TRBJ2-7	NA	CASSPQSGFSYEQYF	TGTGCCAGCTCACCACAATCAGGGTTCTCCTACGAGCAGTACTTC
TRBV4-1	TRBD2	TRBJ2-5	NA	CASSRGTSGQETQYF	TGCGCCAGCAGCCGGGGGACTAGCGGCCAAGAGACCCAGTACTTC
TRBV19	NA	TRBJ2-3	NA	CASTVRGIDTQYF	TGTGCCAGTACCGTCCGAGGGATAGATACGCAGTATTTT
TRBV7-9	NA	TRBJ1-4	NA	CASSFLVQATEKLFF	TGTGCCAGCAGCTTTTTAGTTCAGGCTACTGAAAAACTGTTTTTT
TRBV7-9	NA	TRBJ1-2	NA	CASSPEVPSRGYTF	TGTGCCAGCAGCCCCGAGGTACCATCGAGGGGCTACACCTTC
TRBV9	NA	TRBJ2-2	NA	CASSARQAVGGELFF	TGTGCCAGCAGCGCCCGACAGGCAGTTGGGGGGGAGCTGTTTTTT
TRBV29-1	TRBD1	TRBJ1-2	NA	CSVAGTAHGYTF	TGCAGCGTTGCCGGGACAGCTCATGGCTACACCTTC
TRBV6-1	NA	TRBJ2-7	few	CASSDARYEQYF	TGTGCCAGCAGTGACGCGCGCTACGAGCAGTACTTC
TRBV7-9	NA	TRBJ2-6	NA	CASSLGTLGSRSGANVLTF	TGTGCCAGCAGCTTAGGTACTCTCGGAAGCAGATCTGGGGCCAACGTCCTGACTTTC
TRBV5-4	TRBD1	TRBJ1-2	NA	CASSWDRGLLGGYTF	TGTGCCAGCAGCTGGGACAGGGGGTTGCTAGGTGGCTACACCTTC
TRBV11-1	NA	TRBJ1-1	NA	CASSSFGFGDTEAFF	TGTGCCAGCAGCTCTTTCGGGTTTGGGGACACTGAAGCTTTCTTT
TRBV7-7	NA	TRBJ2-2	few	CASSLGHRNTGELFF	TGTGCTAGCAGCTTAGGACATCGGAACACCGGGGAGCTGTTTTTT
TRBV24-1	NA	TRBJ1-3	NA	CATSDSTRRKLSGNTIYF	TGTGCCACCAGTGATTCAACCCGACGAAAACTTTCTGGAAACACCATATATTTT
TRBV14	NA	TRBJ1-1	NA	CASSLTYNTEAFF	TGTGCCAGCAGCCTTACTTATAACACTGAAGCTTTCTTT
TRBV7-7	TRBD2	TRBJ2-1	NA	CAVAGTAGNEQFF	TGTGCTGTAGCGGGGACGGCGGGCAATGAGCAGTTCTTC
TRBV5-1	NA	TRBJ1-2	NA	CASRVKGSGYTF	TGCGCCAGCAGGGTAAAAGGGTCTGGCTACACCTTC
TRBV18	NA	TRBJ2-7	NA	CASSPTRGLYEQYF	TGTGCCAGCTCACCCACCAGGGGCTTGTACGAGCAGTACTTC